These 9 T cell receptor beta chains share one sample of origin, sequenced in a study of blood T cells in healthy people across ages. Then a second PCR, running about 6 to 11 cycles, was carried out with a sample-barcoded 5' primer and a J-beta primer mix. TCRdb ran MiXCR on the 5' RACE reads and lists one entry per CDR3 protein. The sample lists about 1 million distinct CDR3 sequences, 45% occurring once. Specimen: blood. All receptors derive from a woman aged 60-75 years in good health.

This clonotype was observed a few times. In DNA, the CDR3 is TGTGCCAGCAGTTTATCGAGGACAGGACGGGCTCACGAGCAGTACTTC. Translation gives CASSLSRTGRAHEQYF. The V gene is TRBV27, the J gene TRBJ2-5; 7 bases map to TRBD1. The DNA end is a closer match to TRBJ2-7, so the J assignment may be wrong. Germline V CDR1 and CDR2: MNHEY, SMNVEV (reference sequence). The length of the CDR3 is 16 residues.

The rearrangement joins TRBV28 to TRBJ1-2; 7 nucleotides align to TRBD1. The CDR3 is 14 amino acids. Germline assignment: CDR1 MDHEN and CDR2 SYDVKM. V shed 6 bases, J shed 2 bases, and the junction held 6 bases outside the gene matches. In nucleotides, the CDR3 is TGTGCCAGCAGACCACAGGGGCAGAACTATGGCTACACCTTC. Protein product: CASRPQGQNYGYTF.

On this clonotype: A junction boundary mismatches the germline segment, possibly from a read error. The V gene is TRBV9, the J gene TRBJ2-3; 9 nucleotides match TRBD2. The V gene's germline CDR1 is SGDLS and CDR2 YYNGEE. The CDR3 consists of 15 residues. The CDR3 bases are TGTGCCAGCAGTGTAGAAGCGGGAGGAACAGATACGCAGTATTTT. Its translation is CASSVEAGGTDTQYF.

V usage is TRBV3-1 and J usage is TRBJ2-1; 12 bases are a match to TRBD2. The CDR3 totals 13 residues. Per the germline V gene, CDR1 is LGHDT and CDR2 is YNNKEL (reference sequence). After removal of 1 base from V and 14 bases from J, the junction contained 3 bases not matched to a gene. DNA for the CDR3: TGTGCCAGCAGCCAAGGACTAGCGGGAGTTAAGTTCTTC. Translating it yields CASSQGLAGVKFF.

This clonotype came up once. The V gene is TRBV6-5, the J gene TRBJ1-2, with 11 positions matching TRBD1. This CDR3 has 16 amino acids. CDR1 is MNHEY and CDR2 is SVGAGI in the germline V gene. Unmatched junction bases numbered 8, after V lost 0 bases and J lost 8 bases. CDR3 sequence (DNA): TGTGCCAGCAGTTACTCCGCGGGACAGGGGGTCAGGGGCTACACCTTC. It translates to CASSYSAGQGVRGYTF.

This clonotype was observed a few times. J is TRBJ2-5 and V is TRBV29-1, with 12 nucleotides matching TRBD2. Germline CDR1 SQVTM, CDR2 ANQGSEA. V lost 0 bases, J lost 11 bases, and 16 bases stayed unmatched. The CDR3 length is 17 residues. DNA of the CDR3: TGCAGCGTTGAAGATCCCTTGACTAGCGGGAGCTACAATGAGCAGTACTTC. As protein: CSVEDPLTSGSYNEQYF.

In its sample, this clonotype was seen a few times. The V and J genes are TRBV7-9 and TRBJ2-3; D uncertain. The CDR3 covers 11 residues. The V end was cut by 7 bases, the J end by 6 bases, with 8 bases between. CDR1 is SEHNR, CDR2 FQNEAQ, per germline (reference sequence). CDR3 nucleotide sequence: TGTGCCAGCACCATCTCTGATACGCAGTATTTT. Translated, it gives CASTISDTQYF.

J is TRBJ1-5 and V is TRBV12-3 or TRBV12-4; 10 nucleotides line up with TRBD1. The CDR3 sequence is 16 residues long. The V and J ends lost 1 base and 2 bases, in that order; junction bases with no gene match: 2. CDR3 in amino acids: CASSLGQGAGNQPQHF. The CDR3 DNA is TGTGCCAGCAGTTTAGGACAGGGGGCCGGCAATCAGCCCCAGCATTTT.

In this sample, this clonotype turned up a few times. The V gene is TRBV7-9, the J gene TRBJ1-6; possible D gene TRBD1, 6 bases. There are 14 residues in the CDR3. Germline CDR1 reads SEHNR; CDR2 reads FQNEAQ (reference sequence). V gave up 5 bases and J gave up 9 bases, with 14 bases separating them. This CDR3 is CASSPGKGGSPLHF. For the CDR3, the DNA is TGTGCCAGCAGCCCCGGGAAAGGGGGTTCACCCCTCCACTTT.